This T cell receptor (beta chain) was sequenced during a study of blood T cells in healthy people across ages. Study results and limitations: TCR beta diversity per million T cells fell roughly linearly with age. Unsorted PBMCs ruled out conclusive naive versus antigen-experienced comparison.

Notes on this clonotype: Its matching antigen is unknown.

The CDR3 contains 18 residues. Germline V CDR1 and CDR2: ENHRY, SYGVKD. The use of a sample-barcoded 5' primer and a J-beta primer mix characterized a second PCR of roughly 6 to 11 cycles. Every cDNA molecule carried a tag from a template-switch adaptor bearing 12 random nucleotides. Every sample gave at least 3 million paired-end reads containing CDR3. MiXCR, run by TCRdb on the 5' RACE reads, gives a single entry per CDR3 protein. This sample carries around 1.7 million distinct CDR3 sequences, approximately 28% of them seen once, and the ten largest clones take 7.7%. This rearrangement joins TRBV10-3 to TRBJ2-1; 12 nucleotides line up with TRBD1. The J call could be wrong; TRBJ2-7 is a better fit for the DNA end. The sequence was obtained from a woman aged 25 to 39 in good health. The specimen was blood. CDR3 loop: CASQPGQGASSSYNEQYF. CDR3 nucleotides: TGTGCCTCGCAACCGGGACAGGGGGCTTCTAGCTCCTACAATGAGCAGTACTTC.